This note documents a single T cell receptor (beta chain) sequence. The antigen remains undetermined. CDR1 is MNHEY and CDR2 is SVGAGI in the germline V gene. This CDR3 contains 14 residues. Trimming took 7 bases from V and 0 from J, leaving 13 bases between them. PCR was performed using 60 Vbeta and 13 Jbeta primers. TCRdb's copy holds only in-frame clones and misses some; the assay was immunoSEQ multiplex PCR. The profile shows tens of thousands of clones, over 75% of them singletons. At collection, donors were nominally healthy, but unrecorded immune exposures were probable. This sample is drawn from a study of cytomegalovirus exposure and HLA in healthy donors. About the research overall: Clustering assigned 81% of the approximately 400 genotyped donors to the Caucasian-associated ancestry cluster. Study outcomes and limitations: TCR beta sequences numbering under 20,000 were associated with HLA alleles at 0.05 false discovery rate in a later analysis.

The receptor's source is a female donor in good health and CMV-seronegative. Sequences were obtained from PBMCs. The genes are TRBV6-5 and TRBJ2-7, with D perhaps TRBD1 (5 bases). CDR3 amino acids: CASKFQGNSYEQYF. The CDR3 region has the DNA TGTGCCAGCAAGTTCCAGGGAAACTCCTACGAGCAGTACTTC.